This T cell receptor (beta chain) is drawn from a study of response to subunit inactivated influenza vaccine. TCRdb analysed the RT-PCR reads with MiXCR anew, one entry per CDR3 protein. The sample carries about 570,000 distinct CDR3 sequences, around 11% recorded once. V was pared by 0 bases and J by 3 bases, with 6 bases of the junction left unmatched. From germline, CDR1 is LGHNA and CDR2 YSLEER. The CDR3 has 17 amino acids. The sample was also linked to a second study, of T cells expressing NK-cell markers. That source adds: 5'RACE template switching with UMIs generated TCR beta cDNA. What restricted sorting to alpha-beta TCR T cells in several experiments was an anti-gamma-delta TCR antibody.

This receptor was obtained from a man in his fifties or sixties who received an inactivated influenza vaccine. This rearrangement joins TRBV4-3 to TRBJ2-3; 10 nucleotides match TRBD1. Sequenced here: PBMCs from blood, sampled on the day of vaccination. The CDR3 DNA reads TGCGCCAGCAGCCAAGATCTTGGGACAGGGGAGACAGATACGCAGTATTTT. It specifies CASSQDLGTGETDTQYF.